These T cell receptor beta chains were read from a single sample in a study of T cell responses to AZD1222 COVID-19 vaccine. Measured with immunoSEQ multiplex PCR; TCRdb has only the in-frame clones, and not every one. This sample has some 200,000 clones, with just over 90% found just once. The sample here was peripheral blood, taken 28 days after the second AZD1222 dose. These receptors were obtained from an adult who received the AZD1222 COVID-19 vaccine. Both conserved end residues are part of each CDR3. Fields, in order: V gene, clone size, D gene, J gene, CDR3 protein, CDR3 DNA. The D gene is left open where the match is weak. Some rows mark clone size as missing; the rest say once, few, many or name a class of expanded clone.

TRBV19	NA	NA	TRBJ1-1	CASRGGEVGNTEAFF	TGTGCCAGTAGGGGCGGCGAGGTCGGAAACACTGAAGCTTTCTTT
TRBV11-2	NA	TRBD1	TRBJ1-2	CASSFGQVGGYTF	TGTGCCAGCAGCTTCGGACAGGTTGGTGGCTACACCTTC
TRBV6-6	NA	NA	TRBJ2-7	CASTDFYEQYF	TGTGCCAGTACGGACTTCTACGAGCAGTACTTC
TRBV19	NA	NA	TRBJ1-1	CASMRRGNTEAFF	TGTGCCAGTATGAGGAGGGGGAACACTGAAGCTTTCTTT
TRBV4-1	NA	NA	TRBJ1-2	CASSQDGGRFTNYGYTF	TGCGCCAGCAGCCAAGATGGAGGCAGATTCACTAACTATGGCTACACCTTC
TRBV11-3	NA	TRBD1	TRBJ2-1	CASSSGQGLEQFF	TGTGCCAGCAGCTCTGGACAGGGCCTAGAGCAGTTCTTC
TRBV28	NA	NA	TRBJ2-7	CASTRGAEEQYF	TGTGCCAGCACCAGAGGGGCGGAAGAGCAGTACTTC
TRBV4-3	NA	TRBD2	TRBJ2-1	CASSQVGLAGYYNEQFF	TGCGCCAGCAGCCAAGTGGGTCTAGCGGGCTACTACAATGAGCAGTTCTTC
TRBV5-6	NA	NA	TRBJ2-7	CASSNREGSYEQYF	TGTGCCAGCAGCAACAGGGAAGGGAGCTACGAGCAGTACTTC
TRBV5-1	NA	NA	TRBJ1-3	CASSSDSSGNTIYF	TGCGCCAGCAGCTCGGACAGTTCTGGAAACACCATATATTTT
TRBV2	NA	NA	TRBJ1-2	CASIYSWTARPNYGYTF	TGTGCCAGCATTTATTCTTGGACAGCCCGCCCGAACTATGGCTACACCTTC
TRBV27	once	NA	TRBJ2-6	CASRPVVSGANVLTF	TGTGCCAGCAGGCCAGTGGTCTCTGGGGCCAACGTCCTGACTTTC
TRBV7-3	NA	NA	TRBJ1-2	CASSSDGIGLGGYTF	TGTGCCAGCAGCTCTGACGGAATAGGTCTCGGAGGCTACACCTTC
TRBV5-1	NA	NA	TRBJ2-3	CASSGTWASDTQYF	TGCGCCAGCAGCGGGACGTGGGCCTCAGATACGCAGTATTTT
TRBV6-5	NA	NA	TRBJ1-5	CASSTLSQPQHF	TGTGCCAGCAGCACCCTGAGTCAGCCCCAGCATTTT
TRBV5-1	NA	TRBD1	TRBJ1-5	CASSLARGVSNQPQHF	TGCGCCAGCAGCTTGGCCAGGGGGGTTAGCAATCAGCCCCAGCATTTT
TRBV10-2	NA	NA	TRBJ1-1	CASSEGAAIMNTEAFF	TGCGCCAGCAGTGAGGGGGCAGCAATCATGAACACTGAAGCTTTCTTT
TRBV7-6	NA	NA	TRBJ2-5	CASSLVGGETQYF	TGTGCCAGCAGCTTAGTTGGGGGGGAGACCCAGTACTTC
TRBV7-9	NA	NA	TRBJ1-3	CASSLEAGKDGNTIYF	TGTGCCAGCAGCTTAGAGGCAGGGAAGGATGGAAACACCATATATTTT
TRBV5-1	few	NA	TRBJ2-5	CASSLGGSQETQYF	TGCGCCAGCAGCTTGGGGGGCAGCCAAGAGACCCAGTACTTC
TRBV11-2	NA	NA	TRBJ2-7	CASSLRFSSYEQYF	TGTGCCAGCAGCTTACGTTTCAGCTCCTACGAGCAGTACTTC
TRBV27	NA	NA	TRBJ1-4	CASSPGGSNNEKLFF	TGTGCCAGCAGCCCCGGGGGGTCAAATAATGAAAAACTGTTTTTT
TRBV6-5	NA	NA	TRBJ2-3	CASSSTPGTDTQYF	TGTGCCAGCAGTTCGACGCCAGGCACAGATACGCAGTATTTT
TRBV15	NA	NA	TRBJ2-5	CATSRDRGGETQYF	TGTGCCACCAGCAGAGACAGGGGCGGGGAGACCCAGTACTTC
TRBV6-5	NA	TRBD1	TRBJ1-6	CASSYSTGGINSPLHF	TGTGCCAGCAGTTACTCGACAGGGGGCATCAATTCACCCCTCCACTTT
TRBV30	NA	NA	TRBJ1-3	CAWSVGSDTIYF	TGTGCCTGGAGTGTAGGGTCGGACACCATATATTTT
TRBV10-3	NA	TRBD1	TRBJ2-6	CAISAGTGTEGANVLTF	TGTGCCATCAGCGCTGGGACAGGGACGGAAGGGGCCAACGTCCTGACTTTC
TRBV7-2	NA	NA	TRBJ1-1	CASSSGPNTEAFF	TGTGCCAGCAGCTCCGGACCAAACACTGAAGCTTTCTTT
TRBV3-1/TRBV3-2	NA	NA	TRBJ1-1	CASSQGYYTEAFF	TGTGCCAGCAGCCAAGGGTACTACACTGAAGCTTTCTTT
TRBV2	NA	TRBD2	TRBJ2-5	CASRHREERGKTQYF	TGTGCCAGCAGACATCGAGAGGAGCGGGGGAAGACCCAGTACTTC
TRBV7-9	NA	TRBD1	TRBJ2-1	CASSSIGTADNEQFF	TGTGCCAGCAGCTCGATTGGGACAGCGGACAATGAGCAGTTCTTC
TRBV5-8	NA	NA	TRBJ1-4	CASSVTRGEKLFF	TGTGCCAGCAGCGTGACAAGAGGGGAAAAACTGTTTTTT
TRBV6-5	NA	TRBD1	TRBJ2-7	CASSDGTGAYEQYF	TGTGCCAGCAGCGACGGGACAGGAGCCTACGAGCAGTACTTC
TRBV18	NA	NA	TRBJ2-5	CASSRDTRRTKETQYF	TGTGCCAGCTCCAGGGACACCCGGCGAACAAAAGAGACCCAGTACTTC
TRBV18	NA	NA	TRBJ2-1	CASSPMNNEQFF	TGTGCCAGCTCACCGATGAACAATGAGCAGTTCTTC
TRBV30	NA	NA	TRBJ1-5	CAWSGNLQRNQPQHF	TGTGCCTGGAGTGGAAACCTACAGCGAAATCAGCCCCAGCATTTT
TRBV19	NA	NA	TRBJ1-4	CASSSPSGTNEKLFF	TGTGCCAGTAGTTCCCCATCTGGGACTAATGAAAAACTGTTTTTT
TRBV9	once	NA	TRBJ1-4	CASSDLGEKLFF	TGTGCCAGCAGCGATTTGGGTGAAAAACTGTTTTTT
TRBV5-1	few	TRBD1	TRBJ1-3	CASSWGDRKSSGNTIYF	TGCGCCAGCAGCTGGGGGGACAGGAAGAGCTCTGGAAACACCATATATTTT
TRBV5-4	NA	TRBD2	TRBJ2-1	CASSFGLETNEQFF	TGTGCCAGCAGCTTCGGACTAGAAACCAATGAGCAGTTCTTC
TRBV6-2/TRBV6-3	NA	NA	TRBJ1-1	CASSYSGRDTEAFF	TGTGCCAGCAGTTACTCGGGAAGGGACACTGAAGCTTTCTTT
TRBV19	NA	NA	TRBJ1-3	CASSKPGFSGNTIYF	TGTGCCAGTAGTAAGCCCGGCTTCTCTGGAAACACCATATATTTT
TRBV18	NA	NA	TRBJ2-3	CASSPPGPGTDTQYF	TGTGCCAGCTCACCTCCCGGGCCCGGCACAGATACGCAGTATTTT
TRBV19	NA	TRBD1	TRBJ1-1	CASRGGQGASFTEAFF	TGTGCCAGTAGGGGTGGACAGGGGGCTAGTTTCACTGAAGCTTTCTTT
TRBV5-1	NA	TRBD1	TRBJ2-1	CASSAGTGSYNEQFF	TGCGCCAGCAGCGCCGGGACAGGGTCCTACAATGAGCAGTTCTTC
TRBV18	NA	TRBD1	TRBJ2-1	CASSPPGQEYNEQFF	TGTGCCAGCTCACCACCTGGACAGGAGTACAATGAGCAGTTCTTC
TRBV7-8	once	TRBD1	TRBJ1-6	CASSIGTAPGSPLHF	TGTGCCAGCAGCATAGGGACAGCCCCTGGGTCACCCCTCCACTTT